This TCR beta chain is drawn from a study of identical twins. It was template switching that added a universal primer site, and there were unique molecular identifiers on the cDNA. In TCRdb, the 5' RACE reads were re-called with MiXCR into one record per CDR3 protein. This sample has about 530,000 distinct CDR3 sequences, with around 20% found just once. CDR1 DFQATT and CDR2 SNEGSKA come from the germline V gene (reference sequence). Trimming cost V 3 bases and J 1 base; bases outside gene matches: 7. The CDR3 has 15 amino acids. This sample was shared with a second study, whose subject was yellow fever vaccine responses in identical twins.

Sequencing was done on a sample of CD4+ T cells sorted from blood. V usage is TRBV20-1 and J usage is TRBJ2-3; 7 bases match TRBD2. The sequence came from a woman younger than 35 in good health. The CDR3 reads CSASGASGGTDTQYF. The CDR3 region has the DNA TGCAGTGCTAGCGGGGCTAGCGGTGGCACAGATACGCAGTATTTT.